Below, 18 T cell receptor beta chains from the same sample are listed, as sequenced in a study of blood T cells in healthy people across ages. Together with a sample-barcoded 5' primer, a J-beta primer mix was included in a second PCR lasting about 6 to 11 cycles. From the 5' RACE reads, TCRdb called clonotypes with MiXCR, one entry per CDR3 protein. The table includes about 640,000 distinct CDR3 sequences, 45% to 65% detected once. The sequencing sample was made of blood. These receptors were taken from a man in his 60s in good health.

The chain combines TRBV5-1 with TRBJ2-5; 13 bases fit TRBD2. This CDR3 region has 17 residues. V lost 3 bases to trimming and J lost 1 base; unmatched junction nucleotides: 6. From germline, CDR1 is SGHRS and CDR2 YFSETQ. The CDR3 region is CASSYWTSGGLQETQYF. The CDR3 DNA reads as TGCGCCAGCAGCTACTGGACTAGCGGGGGCCTCCAAGAGACCCAGTACTTC.

The chain's CDR3 is CASSLEAVGARGEKLFF. The CDR3 region has the DNA TGCGCCAGCAGCTTGGAGGCTGTGGGGGCGAGAGGTGAAAAACTGTTTTTT. The V gene is TRBV5-1, the J gene TRBJ1-4, with a possible D match to TRBD1 (6 bases). V lost 0 bases and J 7 bases, leaving 19 bases between the germline ends. From germline, CDR1 is SGHRS and CDR2 YFSETQ. This CDR3 region has 17 residues.

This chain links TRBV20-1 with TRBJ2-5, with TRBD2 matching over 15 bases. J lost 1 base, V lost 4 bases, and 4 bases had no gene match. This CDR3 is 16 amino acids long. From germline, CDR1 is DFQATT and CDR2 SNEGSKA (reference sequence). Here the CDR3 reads CSAIRGLAGGQETQYF. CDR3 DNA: TGCAGTGCTATTAGGGGACTAGCGGGGGGCCAAGAGACCCAGTACTTC.

The CDR3, as DNA: TGTGCCAGCAGTCCTAGTCGAGGGGTGGGCGAGACCCAGTACTTC. Translation gives CASSPSRGVGETQYF. This chain connects TRBV2 to TRBJ2-7; the D call may be TRBD1 or TRBD2 (5 bases each). The end of the DNA fits TRBJ2-5 better, so the J call may be wrong. Germline lookup yields CDR1 SNHLY and CDR2 FYNNEI. CDR3 size: 15 residues.

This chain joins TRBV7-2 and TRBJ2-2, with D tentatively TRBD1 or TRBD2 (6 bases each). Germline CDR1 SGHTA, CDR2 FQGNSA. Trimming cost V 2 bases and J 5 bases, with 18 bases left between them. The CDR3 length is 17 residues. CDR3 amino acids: CASSLPTGFGRTGELFF. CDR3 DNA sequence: TGTGCCAGCAGCTTACCGACAGGCTTTGGGAGGACCGGGGAGCTGTTTTTT.

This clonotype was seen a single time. CDR3 loop: CASSPGRWTETQYF. CDR3 DNA sequence: TGTGCCAGCTCACCGGGACGCTGGACAGAGACCCAGTACTTC. The rearrangement uses TRBV18 and TRBJ2-5; D assignment may be TRBD1 or TRBD2 (5 bases each). CDR3 length equals 14 residues. V was cut by 3 bases and J by 4 bases, with 12 bases left in between. Germline values: CDR1 KGHSH, CDR2 LQKENI.

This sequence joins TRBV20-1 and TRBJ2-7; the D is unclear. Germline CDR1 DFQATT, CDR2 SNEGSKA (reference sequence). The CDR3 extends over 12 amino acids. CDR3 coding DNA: TGCAGCCCCTTCGGGTTATCCTACGAGCAGTACTTC. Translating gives CSPFGLSYEQYF.

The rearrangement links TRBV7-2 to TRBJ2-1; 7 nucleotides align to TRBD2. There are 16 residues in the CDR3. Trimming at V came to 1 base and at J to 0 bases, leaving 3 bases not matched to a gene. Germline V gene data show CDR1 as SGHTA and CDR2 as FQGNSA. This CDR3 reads CASSLVRTSSYNEQFF. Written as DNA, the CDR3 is TGTGCCAGCAGCTTAGTAAGGACTAGCTCCTACAATGAGCAGTTCTTC.

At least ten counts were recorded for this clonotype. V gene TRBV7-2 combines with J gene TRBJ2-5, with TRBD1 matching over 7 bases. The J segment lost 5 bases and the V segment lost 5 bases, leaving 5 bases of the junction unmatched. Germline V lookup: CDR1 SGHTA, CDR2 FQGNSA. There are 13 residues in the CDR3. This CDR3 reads CASSRDRAETQYF. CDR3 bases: TGTGCCAGCAGCCGAGACAGGGCGGAGACCCAGTACTTC.

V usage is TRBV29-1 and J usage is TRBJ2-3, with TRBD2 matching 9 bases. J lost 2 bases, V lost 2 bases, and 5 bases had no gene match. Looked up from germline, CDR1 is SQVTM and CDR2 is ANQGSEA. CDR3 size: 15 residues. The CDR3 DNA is TGCAGCGTTGAAAAGCCTAGCGGGAACACAGATACGCAGTATTTT. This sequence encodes CSVEKPSGNTDTQYF.

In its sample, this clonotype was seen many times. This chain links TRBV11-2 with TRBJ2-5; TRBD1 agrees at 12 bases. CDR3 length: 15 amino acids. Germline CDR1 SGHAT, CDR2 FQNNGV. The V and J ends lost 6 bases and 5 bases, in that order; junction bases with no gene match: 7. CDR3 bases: TGTGCCAGCAGTTCGGGACAGGGGGCCAGGGAGACCCAGTACTTC. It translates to CASSSGQGARETQYF.

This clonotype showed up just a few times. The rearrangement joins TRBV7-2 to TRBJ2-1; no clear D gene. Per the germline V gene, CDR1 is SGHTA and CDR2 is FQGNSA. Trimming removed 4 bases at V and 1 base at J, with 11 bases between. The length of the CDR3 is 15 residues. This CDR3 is CASSSGGRSYNEQFF. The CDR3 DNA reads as TGTGCCAGCAGCTCTGGTGGAAGGTCCTACAATGAGCAGTTCTTC.

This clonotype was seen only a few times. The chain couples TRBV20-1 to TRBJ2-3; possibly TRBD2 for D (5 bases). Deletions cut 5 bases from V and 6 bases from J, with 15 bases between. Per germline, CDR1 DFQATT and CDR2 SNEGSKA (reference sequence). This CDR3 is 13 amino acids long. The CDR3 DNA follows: TGCAGTGCTTTCGGTGGTCGAGGGGATACGCAGTATTTT. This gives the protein CSAFGGRGDTQYF.

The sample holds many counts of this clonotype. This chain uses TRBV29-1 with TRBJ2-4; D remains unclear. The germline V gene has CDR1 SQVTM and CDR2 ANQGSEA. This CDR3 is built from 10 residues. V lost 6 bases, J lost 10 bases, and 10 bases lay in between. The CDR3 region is CSVLTEIQYF. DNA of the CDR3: TGCAGCGTATTGACCGAGATTCAGTACTTC. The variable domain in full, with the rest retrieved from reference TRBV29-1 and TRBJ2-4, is SAVISQKPSRDICQRGTSLTIQCQVDSQVTMMFWYRQQPGQSLTLIATANQGSEATYESGFVIDKFPISRPNLTFSTLTVSNMSPEDSSIYLCSVLTEIQYFGAGTRLSVL.

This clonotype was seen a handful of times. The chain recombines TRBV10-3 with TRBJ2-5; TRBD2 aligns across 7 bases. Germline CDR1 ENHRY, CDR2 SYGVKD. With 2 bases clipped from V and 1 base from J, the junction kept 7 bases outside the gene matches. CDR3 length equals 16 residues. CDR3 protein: CAISEGYGGTQETQYF. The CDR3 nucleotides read TGTGCCATCAGTGAGGGCTACGGGGGGACCCAAGAGACCCAGTACTTC.

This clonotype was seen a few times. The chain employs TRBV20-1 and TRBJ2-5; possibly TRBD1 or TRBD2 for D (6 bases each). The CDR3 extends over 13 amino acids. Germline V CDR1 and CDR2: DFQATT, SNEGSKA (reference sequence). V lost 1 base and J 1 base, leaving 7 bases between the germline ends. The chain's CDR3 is CSARGGAQETQYF. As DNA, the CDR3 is TGCAGTGCTAGAGGGGGGGCCCAAGAGACCCAGTACTTC.

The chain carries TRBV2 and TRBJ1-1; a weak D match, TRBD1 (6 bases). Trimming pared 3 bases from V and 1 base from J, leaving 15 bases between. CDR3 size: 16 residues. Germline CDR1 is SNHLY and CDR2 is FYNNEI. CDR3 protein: CASSEYRVIRNTEAFF. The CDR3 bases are TGTGCCAGCAGTGAGTACAGGGTGATACGGAACACTGAAGCTTTCTTT.

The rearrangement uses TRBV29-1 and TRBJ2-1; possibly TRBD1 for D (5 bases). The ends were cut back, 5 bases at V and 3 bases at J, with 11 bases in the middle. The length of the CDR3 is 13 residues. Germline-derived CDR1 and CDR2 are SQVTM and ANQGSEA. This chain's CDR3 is CSVWGRDYNEQFF. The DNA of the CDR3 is TGCAGCGTTTGGGGCAGGGACTACAATGAGCAGTTCTTC.